This T cell receptor beta chain was retrieved from a study of T cell responses to AZD1222 COVID-19 vaccine. Notes on the study in general: Targets within unmutated variant regions were reportedly found for nearly half of spike-specific TCRs. Mapped onto spike, vaccine-associated CD4 TCRs spanned it and were dominant at 160-218 and 743-854. Donors skewed white British and female; clonal diversity was possibly underestimated. The study identified only 6 or 7 AZD1222 recipients as seropositive at baseline.

The assay was immunoSEQ multiplex PCR, and TCRdb's table has in-frame clones only and misses some. The sample lists some 110,000 clones; about 90% were seen once. For this clone: Its antigen is not identified.

The source of this sequence is an adult who received the AZD1222 COVID-19 vaccine. Sequenced material: peripheral blood, taken 28 days after the second AZD1222 dose.

This CDR3 reads CASSQDLVTSGYNEQFF. CDR3 sequence (DNA): TGTGCCAGCAGCCAAGATCTTGTGACTAGCGGCTACAATGAGCAGTTCTTC. This chain links TRBV4-2 with TRBJ2-1; 9 positions agree with TRBD2. Germline V gene lookup returns CDR1 LGHNA and CDR2 YNFKEQ. V was clipped by 0 bases and J by 3 bases; unmatched bases: 6. This CDR3 is built from 17 residues.